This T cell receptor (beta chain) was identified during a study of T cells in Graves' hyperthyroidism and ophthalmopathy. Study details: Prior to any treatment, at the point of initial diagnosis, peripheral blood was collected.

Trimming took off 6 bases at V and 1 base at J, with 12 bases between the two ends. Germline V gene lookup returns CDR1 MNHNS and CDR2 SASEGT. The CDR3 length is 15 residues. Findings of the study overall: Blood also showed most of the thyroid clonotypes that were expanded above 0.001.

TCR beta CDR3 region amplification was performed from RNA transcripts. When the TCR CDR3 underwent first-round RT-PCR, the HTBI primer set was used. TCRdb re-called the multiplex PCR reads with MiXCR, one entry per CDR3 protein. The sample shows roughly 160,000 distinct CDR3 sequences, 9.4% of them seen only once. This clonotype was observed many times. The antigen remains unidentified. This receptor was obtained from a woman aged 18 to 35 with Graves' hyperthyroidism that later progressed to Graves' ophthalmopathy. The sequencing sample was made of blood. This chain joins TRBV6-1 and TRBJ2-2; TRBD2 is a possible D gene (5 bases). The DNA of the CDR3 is TGTGCCAGCAGCGAGGGAGTAGGGAACACCGGGGAGCTGTTTTTT. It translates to CASSEGVGNTGELFF.